The 27 T cell receptor beta chains reported below all come from one sample, sequenced in a study of shared clonotypes between healthy human individuals. The protocol was immunoSEQ multiplex PCR, while the TCRdb copy is restricted to in-frame clones and leaves out a portion. The sample consists of 2.3 million or so clones, 85% to 95% of them appearing once. Sequencing used naive CD4+ T cells from PBMCs. This sample's subset: CD45RA+ positively selected. The receptors derive from a man aged 18 to 29 in good health. Some clones in this sample may be carry-over from other donors' samples.

The chain employs TRBV9 and TRBJ2-3; 11 bases are a match to TRBD1. Unmatched junction bases numbered 11, after V lost 3 bases and J lost 5 bases. This CDR3 is built from 17 residues. Germline V CDR1 and CDR2: SGDLS, YYNGEE. CDR3 bases: TGTGCCAGCAGCGGTCCACTGGACAGGGGGCGCGAAGATACGCAGTATTTT. Translation: CASSGPLDRGREDTQYF. The whole variable domain, filled in from reference TRBV9 and TRBJ2-3, reads DSGVTQTPKHLITATGQRVTLRCSPRSGDLSVYWYQQSLDQGLQFLIQYYNGEERAKGNILERFSAQQFPDLHSELNLSSLELGDSALYFCASSGPLDRGREDTQYFGPGTRLTVL.

This clone was seen just once. The chain's CDR3 is CASSHPLMNTEAFF. The CDR3 nucleotides read TGTGCCAGCAGCCACCCTTTAATGAACACTGAAGCTTTCTTT. The chain combines TRBV4-2 with TRBJ1-1; no reliable D call. The CDR3 has 14 amino acids. V was clipped by 3 bases and J by 0 bases, with 8 bases between them. Germline CDR1 and CDR2: LGHNA and YNFKEQ.

This chain connects TRBV4-1 to TRBJ2-1; the match to TRBD2 covers 8 bases. Germline V gives CDR1 MGHRA, CDR2 YSYEKL. Losses at the gene ends were 0 bases for V and 8 bases for J; bases not matched to a gene: 9. The CDR3 runs to 16 residues. The CDR3 sequence: CASSQDSQRESHEQFF. CDR3 nucleotide sequence: TGCGCCAGCAGCCAAGATAGTCAGCGGGAGAGCCATGAGCAGTTCTTC.

The rearrangement links TRBV11-1 to TRBJ1-2; unclear D gene. Trimming pared 5 bases from V and 4 bases from J, leaving 8 bases between. The germline V gene has CDR1 SGHAT and CDR2 FQDESV (reference sequence). The CDR3 covers 12 residues. The CDR3 region has the DNA TGTGCCAGCAGCGCCCTTGGCTATGGCTACACCTTC. Its protein is CASSALGYGYTF.

The V call is TRBV9, the J call TRBJ2-1, with D possibly being TRBD2 (7 bases). The ends were cut back, 4 bases at V and 5 bases at J, with 19 bases in the middle. The CDR3 totals 16 residues. CDR1 and CDR2 from the germline V gene are SGDLS and YYNGEE. In nucleotides, the CDR3 is TGTGCCAGCAGCCGTCGAGGGGGGGCTATGAACAATGAGCAGTTCTTC. Amino acid sequence: CASSRRGGAMNNEQFF.

The chain recombines TRBV2 with TRBJ1-1, with D maybe TRBD1 (6 bases). Per germline, CDR1 SNHLY and CDR2 FYNNEI. This CDR3 is built from 14 residues. Between the trimmed V and J ends, which lost 4 bases and 4 bases, there was a span of 13 bases. The CDR3 sequence is CASSAQQGRTEAFF. The CDR3 coding sequence is TGTGCCAGCAGTGCCCAACAGGGTCGCACTGAAGCTTTCTTT. Variable domain in full (rest from reference TRBV2 and TRBJ1-1): EPEVTQTPSHQVTQMGQEVILRCVPISNHLYFYWYRQILGQKVEFLVSFYNNEISEKSEIFDDQFSVERPDGSNFTLKIRSTKLEDSAMYFCASSAQQGRTEAFFGQGTRLTVV.

The chain links TRBV7-2 to TRBJ2-1, with 10 bases lining up with TRBD2. The germline V gene has CDR1 SGHTA and CDR2 FQGNSA. This CDR3 spans 18 amino acids. The junction had 14 bases not matched to a gene; V was cut back by 2 bases and J by 7 bases. CDR3 DNA: TGTGCCAGCAGCTTATTCCCCGCCGGGACTAGCGTTCAGAATGAGCAGTTCTTC. Translating gives CASSLFPAGTSVQNEQFF.

On this clone itself: Other nucleotide sequences from this sample produce the same CDR3. The V gene is TRBV2, the J gene TRBJ2-5; the D gene is possibly TRBD1 (5 bases). Germline V gene sequence: CDR1 SNHLY, CDR2 FYNNEI. The CDR3 loop spans 12 amino acids. V was pared by 2 bases and J by 4 bases, with 5 bases between. The CDR3 nucleotides are TGTGCCAGCAGTGAACAGGGAGAGACCCAGTACTTC. Translating gives CASSEQGETQYF.

This rearrangement joins TRBV9 to TRBJ2-3; D perhaps matches TRBD2 (6 bases). Trimming stripped 3 bases from V and 4 bases from J, with 18 bases between. This CDR3 contains 16 residues. The germline CDR1 and CDR2 sequences are SGDLS and YYNGEE. CDR3 DNA sequence: TGTGCCAGCAGCGGTGGGACCGGGACTCTCGCAGATACGCAGTATTTT. Protein: CASSGGTGTLADTQYF.

The chain links TRBV5-1 to TRBJ2-2; D perhaps matches TRBD2 (5 bases). The germline V and J ends were trimmed by 4 bases and 4 bases, with 14 bases remaining between them. Germline values: CDR1 SGHRS, CDR2 YFSETQ. The CDR3 contains 15 residues. CDR3 in DNA: TGCGCCAGCAGCCTTGTCGCGGGTCCCACCGGGGAGCTGTTTTTT. It encodes CASSLVAGPTGELFF. Looking up the rest from reference TRBV5-1 and TRBJ2-2 gives the full variable domain: KAGVTQTPRYLIKTRGQQVTLSCSPISGHRSVSWYQQTPGQGLQFLFEYFSETQRNKGNFPGRFSGRQFSNSRSEMNVSTLELGDSALYLCASSLVAGPTGELFFGEGSRLTVL.

There are a few counts of this clone. This chain links TRBV5-1 with TRBJ1-1; D possibly corresponds to TRBD1 (5 bases). V lost 4 bases and J lost 3, with 10 bases in between. CDR1 and CDR2 (germline): SGHRS, YFSETQ. The CDR3 has 13 residues. In DNA form, the CDR3 reads TGCGCCAGCAGCCAGGGACTGGACACTGAAGCTTTCTTT. Encoded protein: CASSQGLDTEAFF. Full variable domain (outside the CDR3, taken from reference TRBV5-1 and TRBJ1-1): KAGVTQTPRYLIKTRGQQVTLSCSPISGHRSVSWYQQTPGQGLQFLFEYFSETQRNKGNFPGRFSGRQFSNSRSEMNVSTLELGDSALYLCASSQGLDTEAFFGQGTRLTVV.

This CDR3 is CASSRASGSGETQYF. As DNA, the CDR3 is TGTGCCAGCAGCCGAGCTAGCGGGAGTGGGGAGACCCAGTACTTC. The chain carries TRBV7-8 and TRBJ2-5; 10 nucleotides line up with TRBD2. The germline gives CDR1 SGHVS, CDR2 FQNEAQ. V dropped 5 bases and J dropped 5; count of bases not matched to a gene: 8. The CDR3 totals 15 residues. Together with reference TRBV7-8 and TRBJ2-5, the CDR3 gives the full variable domain: GAGVSQSPRYKVAKRGQDVALRCDPISGHVSLFWYQQALGQGPEFLTYFQNEAQLDKSGLPSDRFFAERPEGSVSTLKIQRTQQEDSAVYLCASSRASGSGETQYFGPGTRLLVL.

The chain combines TRBV7-8 with TRBJ1-5; D is undetermined. This CDR3 contains 13 residues. V shed 2 bases and J shed 6 bases, with 8 bases lying between them. Germline CDR1 and CDR2: SGHVS and FQNEAQ. The CDR3 protein is CASSLLGGQPQHF. CDR3 coding DNA: TGTGCCAGCAGCTTATTGGGCGGTCAGCCCCAGCATTTT.

The rearrangement joins TRBV6-5 to TRBJ2-3; a weak D match, TRBD1 (6 bases). Germline V gene lookup returns CDR1 MNHEY and CDR2 SVGAGI. With 7 bases removed from V and 5 bases from J, the gap between germline ends came to 19 bases. The CDR3 consists of 15 residues. The CDR3 reads CASKPPWAGEDTQYF. The CDR3 bases are TGTGCCAGCAAACCACCTTGGGCAGGGGAAGATACGCAGTATTTT.

This CDR3 reads CASSQNPSGSYEQYF. DNA of the CDR3: TGTGCCAGCAGCCAGAACCCTAGCGGGAGCTACGAGCAGTACTTC. V gene TRBV5-5 combines with J gene TRBJ2-7, with 10 positions matching TRBD2. CDR1 and CDR2 from the germline V gene are SGHKS and YYEKEE (reference sequence). With 4 bases clipped from V and 3 bases from J, the junction kept 7 bases outside the gene matches. The CDR3 is made up of 15 amino acids.

V is TRBV5-5 and J is TRBJ2-5, with TRBD1 identical over 8 bases. The assigned J gene may be wrong: the sequence end matches TRBJ2-7 better. Germline CDR1 reads SGHKS; CDR2 reads YYEKEE (reference sequence). The CDR3 contains 14 residues. As DNA, the CDR3 is TGTGCCAGCAGGCAAACAGGGGGCTCCTACGAGCAGTACTTC. This gives the protein CASRQTGGSYEQYF.

V gene TRBV6-5 combines with J gene TRBJ1-5; no reliable D call. The CDR3 sequence is 15 residues long. CDR1 and CDR2 from the germline V gene are MNHEY and SVGAGI. Trimming pared 2 bases from V and 2 bases from J, leaving 10 bases between. The CDR3 sequence: CASSYRGGGNQPQHF. For the CDR3, the DNA is TGTGCCAGCAGTTACCGGGGTGGAGGCAATCAGCCCCAGCATTTT.

The chain carries TRBV6-5 and TRBJ1-5; D call uncertain. The germline V gene has CDR1 MNHEY and CDR2 SVGAGI. The CDR3 is 15 amino acids. Trimming took off 5 bases at V and 6 bases at J, with 17 bases between the two ends. CDR3 DNA: TGTGCCAGCAGTCCCCTGGACGTTCTAGGTCAGCCCCAGCATTTT. It is translated as CASSPLDVLGQPQHF.

A single count supports this clone. This chain joins TRBV7-2 and TRBJ2-6; unclear D gene. The V end lost 1 base, the J end lost 0 bases, and 7 bases lay between the germline ends. The CDR3 runs to 16 residues. CDR1 and CDR2 from the germline V gene are SGHTA and FQGNSA. CDR3 in amino acids: CASSLDDRSGANVLTF. In nucleotides, the CDR3 is TGTGCCAGCAGCTTAGACGACCGCTCTGGGGCCAACGTCCTGACTTTC.

V usage is TRBV11-2 and J usage is TRBJ2-2, with a possible D match to TRBD2 (5 bases). The V end lost 5 bases, the J end lost 3 bases, and 13 bases lay between the germline ends. CDR3 length: 15 amino acids. CDR1 and CDR2 from the germline V gene are SGHAT and FQNNGV. The DNA for the CDR3 is TGTGCCAGCAGCCCGAGAGGGTGGCACACCGGGGAGCTGTTTTTT. Residues: CASSPRGWHTGELFF.

A word on this clone: At the DNA level, this CDR3 is encoded by other sequences in the same sample as well. J is TRBJ2-7 and V is TRBV28; maybe TRBD1 (6 bases). V was shortened by 4 bases and J by 3 bases, with 7 bases between the two germline ends. CDR1 and CDR2 from the germline V gene are MDHEN and SYDVKM. The CDR3 has 12 amino acids. The CDR3 nucleotides are TGTGCCAGCAGTTCGACAGGCTACGAGCAGTACTTC. This translates into CASSSTGYEQYF.

This chain joins TRBV5-4 and TRBJ2-3, with 13 bases aligning to TRBD2. From germline, CDR1 is SGHNT and CDR2 YYREEE (reference sequence). V gave up 4 bases and J gave up 0 bases; unmatched junction bases: 5. The CDR3 length is 17 residues. In DNA form, the CDR3 reads TGTGCCAGCAGCACGGGACTAGCGGGAACTAGCACAGATACGCAGTATTTT. It yields the protein CASSTGLAGTSTDTQYF.

This chain connects TRBV5-4 to TRBJ1-2; the match to TRBD1 covers 8 bases. Germline CDR1 reads SGHNT; CDR2 reads YYREEE (reference sequence). The CDR3 length is 14 residues. Losses at the gene ends were 2 bases for V and 8 bases for J; bases not matched to a gene: 8. The CDR3 nucleotides read TGTGCCAGCAGCTTAAGACAGGGGAGTGACGGCTACACCTTC. Encoded protein: CASSLRQGSDGYTF.

The CDR3 spells CASSWSAQFQETQYF. The CDR3 DNA is TGCGCCAGCAGCTGGAGCGCACAGTTCCAAGAGACCCAGTACTTC. The rearrangement uses TRBV5-1 and TRBJ2-5, with D hard to call. The CDR3 spans 15 residues. Germline assignment: CDR1 SGHRS and CDR2 YFSETQ. V was pared by 3 bases and J by 1 base, with 13 bases between. Full variable domain (rest looked up from reference TRBV5-1 and TRBJ2-5): KAGVTQTPRYLIKTRGQQVTLSCSPISGHRSVSWYQQTPGQGLQFLFEYFSETQRNKGNFPGRFSGRQFSNSRSEMNVSTLELGDSALYLCASSWSAQFQETQYFGPGTRLLVL.

The J gene is TRBJ2-1, the V gene TRBV18, with 8 bases lining up with TRBD2. The ends lost 2 bases at V and 0 bases at J; junction bases unmatched: 9. This CDR3 has 18 residues. CDR1 is KGHSH and CDR2 is LQKENI in the germline V gene. This CDR3 reads CASSPILAGDSSYNEQFF. For the CDR3, the DNA is TGTGCCAGCTCACCAATCCTAGCGGGTGACAGCTCCTACAATGAGCAGTTCTTC.

The chain couples TRBV5-1 to TRBJ2-3; D unclear. The V and J ends lost 0 bases and 10 bases respectively, with 9 bases between them. This CDR3 has 12 amino acids. Germline CDR1 is SGHRS and CDR2 is YFSETQ. The CDR3 sequence is CASSLVAGAQYF. The CDR3 nucleotides read TGCGCCAGCAGCTTGGTGGCAGGAGCGCAGTATTTT.

Note on this clone: The sample contains more than one DNA sequence encoding this CDR3. The chain links TRBV28 to TRBJ1-5, with 10 bases matching TRBD1. CDR1 is MDHEN and CDR2 is SYDVKM in the germline V gene. With V trimmed by 5 bases and J by 4 bases, 5 bases remained unmatched. The CDR3 consists of 15 residues. CDR3 bases: TGTGCCAGCAGTCGCGACAGGGGGCGAAATCAGCCCCAGCATTTT. Its translation is CASSRDRGRNQPQHF.